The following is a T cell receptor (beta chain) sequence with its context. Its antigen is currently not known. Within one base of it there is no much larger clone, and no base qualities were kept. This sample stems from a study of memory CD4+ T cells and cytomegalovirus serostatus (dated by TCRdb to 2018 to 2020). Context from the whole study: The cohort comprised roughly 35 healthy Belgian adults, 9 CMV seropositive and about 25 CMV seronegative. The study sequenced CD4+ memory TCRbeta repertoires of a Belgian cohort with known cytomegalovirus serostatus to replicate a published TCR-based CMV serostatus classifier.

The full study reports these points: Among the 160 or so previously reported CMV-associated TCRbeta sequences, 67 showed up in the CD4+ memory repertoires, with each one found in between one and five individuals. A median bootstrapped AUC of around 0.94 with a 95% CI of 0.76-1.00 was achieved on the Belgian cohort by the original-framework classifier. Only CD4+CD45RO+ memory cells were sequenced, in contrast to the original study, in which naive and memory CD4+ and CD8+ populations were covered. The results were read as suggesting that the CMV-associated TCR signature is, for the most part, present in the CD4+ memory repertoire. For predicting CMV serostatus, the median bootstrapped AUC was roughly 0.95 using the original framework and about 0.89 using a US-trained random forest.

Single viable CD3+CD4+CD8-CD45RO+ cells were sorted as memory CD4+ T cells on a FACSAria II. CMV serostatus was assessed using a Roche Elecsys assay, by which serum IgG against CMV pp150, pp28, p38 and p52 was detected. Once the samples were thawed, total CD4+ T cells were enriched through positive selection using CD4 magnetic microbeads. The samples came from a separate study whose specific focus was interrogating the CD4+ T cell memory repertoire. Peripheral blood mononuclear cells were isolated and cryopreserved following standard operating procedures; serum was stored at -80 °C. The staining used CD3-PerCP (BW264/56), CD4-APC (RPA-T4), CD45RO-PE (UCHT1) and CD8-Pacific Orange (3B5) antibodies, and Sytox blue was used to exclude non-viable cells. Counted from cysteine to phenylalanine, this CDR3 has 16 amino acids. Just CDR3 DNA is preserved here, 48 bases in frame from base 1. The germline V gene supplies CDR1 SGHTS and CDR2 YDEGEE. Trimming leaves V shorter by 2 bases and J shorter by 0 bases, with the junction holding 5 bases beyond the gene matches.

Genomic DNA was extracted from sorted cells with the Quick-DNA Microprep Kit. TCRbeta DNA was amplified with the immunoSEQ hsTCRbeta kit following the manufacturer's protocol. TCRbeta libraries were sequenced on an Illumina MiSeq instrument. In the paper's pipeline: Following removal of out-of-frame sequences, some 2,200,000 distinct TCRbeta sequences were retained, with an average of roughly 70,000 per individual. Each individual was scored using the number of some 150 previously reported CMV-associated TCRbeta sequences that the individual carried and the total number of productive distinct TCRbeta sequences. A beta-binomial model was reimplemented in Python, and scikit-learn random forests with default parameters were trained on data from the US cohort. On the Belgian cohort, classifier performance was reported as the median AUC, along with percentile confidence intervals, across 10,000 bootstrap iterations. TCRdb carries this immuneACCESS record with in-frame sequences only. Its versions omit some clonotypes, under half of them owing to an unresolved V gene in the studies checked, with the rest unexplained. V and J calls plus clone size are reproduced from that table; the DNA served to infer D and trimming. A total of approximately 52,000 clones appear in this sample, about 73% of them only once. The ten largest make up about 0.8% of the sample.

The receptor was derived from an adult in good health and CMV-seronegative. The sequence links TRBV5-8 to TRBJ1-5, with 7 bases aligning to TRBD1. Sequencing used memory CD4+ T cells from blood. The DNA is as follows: TGTGCCAGCAGCTTTGAGGGGGCGGGTAGCAATCAGCCCCAGCATTTT. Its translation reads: CASSFEGAGSNQPQHF.